A single sample is the source of the 21 T cell receptor beta chains below, sequenced in a study of blood T cell repertoires in COVID-19. Using immunoSEQ multiplex PCR, the repertoire was profiled, and TCRdb retains in-frame clones only, with some absent. The data contain fewer than 200,000 clones, 82% of them seen just once; the ten biggest clones take up around 7.8%. What was sequenced was peripheral blood. The receptors shown here come from a woman in her sixties or seventies with COVID-19, enrolled during active disease.

This rearrangement joins TRBV13 to TRBJ1-2; 12 positions agree with TRBD1. Per the germline V gene, CDR1 is PRHDT and CDR2 is FYEKMQ (reference sequence). There are 15 residues in the CDR3. V was clipped by 5 bases and J by 7 bases; unmatched bases: 8. CDR3 amino acids: CASSLWDRGQGGYTF. DNA for the CDR3: TGTGCCAGCAGCCTCTGGGACAGGGGGCAGGGTGGCTACACCTTC.

The chain carries TRBV19 and TRBJ1-5; D gene unclear. This CDR3 has 16 residues. V lost 5 bases and J lost 0, with 14 bases in between. CDR1 and CDR2 (germline): LNHDA, SQIVND (reference sequence). The CDR3 loop is CASSWRRDSSNQPQHF. The CDR3, as DNA: TGTGCCAGTAGTTGGAGGAGGGATTCTAGCAATCAGCCCCAGCATTTT. The variable domain in full, with the rest retrieved from reference TRBV19 and TRBJ1-5, is DGGITQSPKYLFRKEGQNVTLSCEQNLNHDAMYWYRQDPGQGLRLIYYSQIVNDFQKGDIAEGYSVSREKKESFPLTVTSAQKNPTAFYLCASSWRRDSSNQPQHFGDGTRLSIL.

CDR3 nucleotide sequence: TGTGCCAGCAGCGGCGGACAGTACTATGGCTACACCTTC. This sequence encodes CASSGGQYYGYTF. This sequence joins TRBV5-7 and TRBJ1-2, with D possibly TRBD1 on 6 matching bases. TRBV5-7 is reported as an ORF; its role is uncertain. V lost 4 bases and J lost 3, with 10 bases in between. The length of the CDR3 is 13 residues.

The V gene is TRBV5-1, the J gene TRBJ2-3, with 7 bases lining up with TRBD1. The CDR3 has 15 residues. CDR1 and CDR2 from the germline V gene are SGHRS and YFSETQ. Trimming took 2 bases from V and 1 from J; bases not matched to a gene: 4. The CDR3 DNA sequence: TGCGCCAGCAGCTTTCAGGGGGATCGCACAGATACGCAGTATTTT. This translates into CASSFQGDRTDTQYF.

This chain links TRBV5-4 with TRBJ2-5; possible D gene TRBD1, 6 bases. This CDR3 has 15 residues. Germline CDR1 SGHNT, CDR2 YYREEE (reference sequence). V was clipped by 5 bases and J by 5 bases, with 19 bases between them. CDR3 in DNA: TGTGCCAGCAGTTCCGGACAGATCGGACCCGAGACCCAGTACTTC. It translates to CASSSGQIGPETQYF. Drawing the rest from reference TRBV5-4 and TRBJ2-5, the complete variable domain is ETGVTQSPTHLIKTRGQQVTLRCSSQSGHNTVSWYQQALGQGPQFIFQYYREEENGRGNFPPRFSGLQFPNYSSELNVNALELDDSALYLCASSSGQIGPETQYFGPGTRLLVL.

The genes are TRBV28 and TRBJ2-7, with 9 bases fitting TRBD2. The CDR3 runs 14 residues. Germline-derived CDR1 and CDR2 are MDHEN and SYDVKM. The J segment lost 3 bases and the V segment lost 2 bases, leaving 2 bases of the junction unmatched. CDR3 nucleotides: TGTGCCAGCAGTTTACGGACTAGCGTCTACGAGCAGTACTTC. Protein: CASSLRTSVYEQYF.

This clone was recorded a few times. The chain has TRBV9 and TRBJ1-5; possibly TRBD1 for D (5 bases). The CDR3 is made up of 14 amino acids. CDR1 is SGDLS and CDR2 is YYNGEE in the germline V gene. Trimming stripped 3 bases from V and 5 bases from J, with 12 bases between. The CDR3 here is CASSGAGDHQPQHF. The CDR3 DNA reads as TGTGCCAGCAGCGGAGCGGGGGATCATCAGCCCCAGCATTTT.

CDR3 sequence: CAYRLYTDTQYF. The CDR3 coding sequence is TGTGCCTACCGACTATACACAGATACGCAGTATTTT. The rearrangement links TRBV30 to TRBJ2-3; D is perhaps TRBD2 (5 bases). V lost 7 bases and J 2 bases, leaving 10 bases between the germline ends. Per the germline V gene, CDR1 is GTSNPN and CDR2 is SVGIG (reference sequence). This CDR3 is 12 amino acids long.

This clone appeared a single time. The rearrangement uses TRBV7-2 and TRBJ2-3, with TRBD2 identical over 7 bases. This CDR3 region has 17 residues. Germline V gives CDR1 SGHTA, CDR2 FQGNSA. V was clipped by 3 bases and J by 0 bases; unmatched bases: 9. The CDR3 spells CASSFPAGLTSTDTQYF. The CDR3 DNA is TGTGCCAGCAGCTTTCCAGCGGGACTCACTAGCACAGATACGCAGTATTTT.

The V gene is TRBV6-5, the J gene TRBJ1-1; the D gene is possibly TRBD1 (6 bases). The ends were cut back, 3 bases at V and 4 bases at J, with 9 bases in the middle. This CDR3 comprises 13 residues. Germline V CDR1 and CDR2: MNHEY, SVGAGI. The CDR3 protein is CASSYFRGTEAFF. In DNA form, the CDR3 reads TGTGCCAGCAGTTATTTCAGGGGCACTGAAGCTTTCTTT.

The chain recombines TRBV28 with TRBJ1-4; D unclear. Trimming left V 2 bases short and J 6 bases short, with 10 bases between. Germline CDR1 MDHEN, CDR2 SYDVKM. The CDR3 contains 14 residues. CDR3 in DNA: TGTGCCAGCAGTTTAGGCAGTATGTATGAAAAACTGTTTTTT. Translated, it gives CASSLGSMYEKLFF.

This chain joins TRBV18 and TRBJ2-6, with D tentatively TRBD1 (5 bases). V was shortened by 8 bases and J by 0 bases, with 17 bases between the two germline ends. Germline V gene data show CDR1 as KGHSH and CDR2 as LQKENI. This CDR3 has 17 amino acids. CDR3 residues: CASALSSGNSGANVLTF. CDR3 bases: TGTGCCAGCGCGTTATCTTCAGGGAACTCTGGGGCCAACGTCCTGACTTTC.

The chain links TRBV6-6 to TRBJ2-2, with TRBD1 identical over 10 bases. V trimming: 5 bases; J trimming: 7 bases; junction bases outside the gene matches: 10. The CDR3 runs 16 residues. CDR1 is MNHNY and CDR2 is SVGAGI in the germline V gene (reference sequence). CDR3 sequence: CASSRVAGQGIGELFF. CDR3 coding DNA: TGTGCCAGCAGTCGGGTGGCGGGACAGGGGATCGGGGAGCTGTTTTTT.

The chain uses TRBV10-3 and TRBJ1-6, with D possibly TRBD1 on 6 matching bases. The CDR3 extends over 16 amino acids. V lost 2 bases, J lost 5 bases, and 13 bases lay in between. Germline CDR1 ENHRY, CDR2 SYGVKD. The CDR3 loop is CAISESNRVNNSPLHF. Here the CDR3 DNA reads TGTGCCATCAGTGAGAGCAACAGGGTAAATAATTCACCCCTCCACTTT.

This clone occurred once. J is TRBJ2-7 and V is TRBV7-3, with 7 bases that match TRBD1. Germline CDR1 SGHTA, CDR2 FQGTGA. The CDR3 sequence is 16 residues long. The V gene end was trimmed by 2 bases and the J gene end by 2 bases; junction bases not matched to a gene: 9. The CDR3: CASSLLPRQGTYEQYF. CDR3 DNA sequence: TGTGCCAGCAGCTTACTGCCGAGACAGGGAACCTACGAGCAGTACTTC. The whole variable domain, remainder taken from reference TRBV7-3 and TRBJ2-7, is GAGVSQTPSNKVTEKGKYVELRCDPISGHTALYWYRQSLGQGPEFLIYFQGTGAADDSGLPNDRFFAVRPEGSVSTLKIQRTERGDSAVYLCASSLLPRQGTYEQYFGPGTRLTVT.

The chain couples TRBV7-2 to TRBJ1-3, with no clear D. The CDR3 consists of 13 residues. With 2 bases removed from V and 8 bases from J, the gap between germline ends came to 10 bases. The germline V gene has CDR1 SGHTA and CDR2 FQGNSA. CDR3: CASSLRRADTIYF. The CDR3 region has the DNA TGTGCCAGCAGCTTACGGAGGGCAGACACCATATATTTT.

The genes are TRBV18 and TRBJ2-3; tentative D call: TRBD2 (6 bases). V shed 6 bases and J shed 0 bases, with 10 bases lying between them. This CDR3 contains 14 residues. Per the germline V gene, CDR1 is KGHSH and CDR2 is LQKENI. This CDR3 reads CASSGAGSTDTQYF. CDR3 in DNA: TGTGCCAGCTCGGGAGCGGGTAGCACAGATACGCAGTATTTT.

This chain uses TRBV7-8 with TRBJ1-3; 7 positions agree with TRBD1. Germline V gene lookup returns CDR1 SGHVS and CDR2 FQNEAQ. V lost 5 bases, J lost 4 bases, and 8 bases stayed unmatched. CDR3 length equals 15 residues. This chain's CDR3 is CASSLETGNGNTIYF. CDR3 in DNA: TGTGCCAGCAGCCTCGAGACAGGGAACGGAAACACCATATATTTT.

V gene TRBV12-3 or TRBV12-4 combines with J gene TRBJ1-1, with no clear D. This CDR3 region has 13 residues. The V end lost 6 bases, the J end lost 4 bases, and 12 bases lay between the germline ends. In DNA form, the CDR3 reads TGTGCCAGCAGCTGGAGAGGGCCCACTGAAGCTTTCTTT. Its protein is CASSWRGPTEAFF.

V is TRBV27 and J is TRBJ2-7; D possibly corresponds to TRBD2 (6 bases). Germline V CDR1 and CDR2: MNHEY, SMNVEV (reference sequence). The CDR3 has 14 amino acids. V lost 5 bases, J lost 6 bases, and 17 bases lay in between. CDR3 loop: CASSGRNRPLEQYV. For the CDR3, the DNA is TGTGCCAGCAGTGGGAGGAACAGGCCCCTCGAGCAGTACGTC.

The chain uses TRBV30 and TRBJ2-2, with D perhaps TRBD1 (5 bases). CDR3 length: 15 amino acids. Trimming took 5 bases from V and 5 from J, leaving 18 bases between them. Germline-derived CDR1 and CDR2 are GTSNPN and SVGIG (reference sequence). CDR3 coding DNA: TGTGCCTGGTCTCTAGGCAGGGCCGGGACCGGGGAGCTGTTTTTT. It encodes CAWSLGRAGTGELFF.